The rows below give T cell receptor beta chains drawn from one sample of a study of blood T cell repertoires in COVID-19. Produced via immunoSEQ multiplex PCR; TCRdb's table is partial and in-frame only. The sample records roughly 280,000 clones, 85% to 90% being singletons. The source material was PBMCs or T cells enriched from blood (not recorded which). These receptors were collected from a woman aged 18-35 years who had recovered from COVID-19. CDR3s include the opening cysteine and the closing phenylalanine or tryptophan. The D gene is left open where the match is weak. Part of the rows lack a size; the others show once, few, many or a class for expanded clones.

length: 14; J: TRBJ2-2; V: TRBV7-9; size: NA; D: NA; DNA: TGTGCCAGCAGCTTAGCCAGTTCAACCGGGGAGCTGTTTTTT; CDR3: CASSLASSTGELFF
length: 12; J: TRBJ1-1; V: TRBV18; size: NA; D: NA; DNA: TGTGCCAGCTCACCCACAGGGCTTGAAGCTTTCTTT; CDR3: CASSPTGLEAFF
length: 14; J: TRBJ2-7; V: TRBV11-2; size: NA; D: NA; DNA: TGTGCCAGCAGCCCCGACAGGACCTCCTACGAGCAGTACTTC; CDR3: CASSPDRTSYEQYF
length: 13; J: TRBJ1-2; V: TRBV5-1; size: NA; D: NA; DNA: TGCGCCAGCAGCTCGACACCGTCCTATGGCTACACCTTC; CDR3: CASSSTPSYGYTF
length: 15; J: TRBJ1-1; V: TRBV7-9; size: NA; D: TRBD1; DNA: TGTGCCAGCAGCAAAAGGGGGGACAGAGGAACTGAAGCTTTCTTT; CDR3: CASSKRGDRGTEAFF
length: 19; J: TRBJ1-4; V: TRBV4-2; size: NA; D: TRBD1; DNA: TGTGCCAGCAGCCAAGTTGGACCCGCACGTGGGACAGGGGTTGAAAAACTGTTTTTT; CDR3: CASSQVGPARGTGVEKLFF
length: 14; J: TRBJ1-5; V: TRBV19; size: NA; D: TRBD1; DNA: TGTGCCAGTAGCGGGACAGGGGGTGTTCAGCCCCAGCATTTT; CDR3: CASSGTGGVQPQHF
length: 13; J: TRBJ1-1; V: TRBV27; size: NA; D: NA; DNA: TGTGCCAGCAGACTCGGAGGAGGCACTGAAGCTTTCTTT; CDR3: CASRLGGGTEAFF
length: 15; J: TRBJ1-2; V: TRBV7-2; size: NA; D: TRBD1; DNA: TGTGCCAGCAGCACCCTTTACAGGGGCGTCTATGGCTACACCTTC; CDR3: CASSTLYRGVYGYTF
length: 15; J: TRBJ2-7; V: TRBV11-2; size: NA; D: TRBD2; DNA: TGTGCCAGCAGCTTAGCGGGGGGGGGCCCCTACGAGCAGTACTTC; CDR3: CASSLAGGGPYEQYF
length: 14; J: TRBJ1-5; V: TRBV20-1; size: NA; D: NA; DNA: TGCAGTGCTAGTCTGACACGGAGCAATCAGCCCCAGCATTTT; CDR3: CSASLTRSNQPQHF
length: 11; J: TRBJ1-2; V: TRBV5-6; size: NA; D: NA; DNA: TGTGCCAGCAGCTTCCAATATGGCTACACCTTC; CDR3: CASSFQYGYTF
length: 13; J: TRBJ1-5; V: TRBV6-5; size: NA; D: NA; DNA: TGTGCCAGCAGTCGGGATAGCAATCAGCCCCAGCATTTT; CDR3: CASSRDSNQPQHF
length: 16; J: TRBJ2-3; V: TRBV5-1; size: NA; D: TRBD2; DNA: TGCGCCAGCAGCTTGGCCGGCGGGGGGGCCAGAGATACGCAGTATTTT; CDR3: CASSLAGGGARDTQYF
length: 15; J: TRBJ2-5; V: TRBV28; size: NA; D: TRBD1; DNA: TGTGCCAGCAGTCGGTACGGACAGGGTGAAGAGACCCAGTACTTC; CDR3: CASSRYGQGEETQYF
length: 15; J: TRBJ2-1; V: TRBV9; size: NA; D: TRBD2; DNA: TGTGCCAGCAGCGTAGGCGGGGGGGCGAAGAATGAGCAGTTCTTC; CDR3: CASSVGGGAKNEQFF
length: 14; J: TRBJ1-4; V: TRBV2; size: NA; D: TRBD1; DNA: TGTGCCAGCAGTGGGACAGGGACGGGGGAAAAACTGTTTTTT; CDR3: CASSGTGTGEKLFF
length: 15; J: TRBJ2-3; V: TRBV7-9; size: NA; D: TRBD1; DNA: TGTGCCAGCAGCCCTGGACAGGGAAGGGGTGATACGCAGTATTTT; CDR3: CASSPGQGRGDTQYF
length: 15; J: TRBJ2-1; V: TRBV28; size: once; D: NA; DNA: TGTGCCAGCAGTTTACTTGGGGCGAAATACCCTGAGCAGTTCTTC; CDR3: CASSLLGAKYPEQFF
length: 14; J: TRBJ2-1; V: TRBV6-6; size: NA; D: NA; DNA: TGTGCCAGCAGTTACCCCGGACGCGGGAATGAGCAGTTCTTC; CDR3: CASSYPGRGNEQFF
length: 14; J: TRBJ1-2; V: TRBV6-5; size: NA; D: TRBD1; DNA: TGTGCCAGCACCCGACAGGGAAGAGATTATGGCTACACCTTC; CDR3: CASTRQGRDYGYTF
length: 17; J: TRBJ1-3; V: TRBV7-9; size: NA; D: TRBD1; DNA: TGTGCCAGCAGCCACACAGAGGGACAGGGGGCGGGAAACACCATATATTTT; CDR3: CASSHTEGQGAGNTIYF
length: 11; J: TRBJ1-2; V: TRBV9; size: NA; D: NA; DNA: TGTGCCAGCAGGAGGTCTGCTGGCTACACCTTC; CDR3: CASRRSAGYTF
length: 15; J: TRBJ2-1; V: TRBV27; size: NA; D: NA; DNA: TGTGCCAGCAGTTTGGGGCAGGGAAAATACAATGAGCAGTTCTTC; CDR3: CASSLGQGKYNEQFF
length: 18; J: TRBJ2-3; V: TRBV5-4; size: NA; D: TRBD1; DNA: TGTGCCAGCAGCCGGGAACCGGGACAGAACATCGCAGTAGATACGCAGTATTTT; CDR3: CASSREPGQNIAVDTQYF
length: 15; J: TRBJ2-6; V: TRBV9; size: NA; D: NA; DNA: TGTGCCAGCAGCGTAGGAGGGTCTGGGGCCAACGTCCTGACTTTC; CDR3: CASSVGGSGANVLTF
length: 14; J: TRBJ1-2; V: TRBV18; size: NA; D: TRBD1; DNA: TGTGCCAGCTCGCCCGGGACAGGGGACTATGGCTACACCTTC; CDR3: CASSPGTGDYGYTF
length: 14; J: TRBJ2-3; V: TRBV7-8; size: NA; D: NA; DNA: TGTGCCAGCAGCAACGAGGGGGTTGCAGATACGCAGTATTTT; CDR3: CASSNEGVADTQYF
length: 14; J: TRBJ2-3; V: TRBV29-1; size: NA; D: TRBD2; DNA: TGCAGCGTAAACCTAGCGGGGGGGAGAGATACGCAGTATTTT; CDR3: CSVNLAGGRDTQYF
length: 15; J: TRBJ1-2; V: TRBV4-2; size: NA; D: NA; DNA: TGTGCCAGCAGCCAAGTAAAGAGACAGGAAAATGGCTACACCTTC; CDR3: CASSQVKRQENGYTF
length: 11; J: TRBJ2-5; V: TRBV24-1; size: NA; D: NA; DNA: TGTGCCACCAGTGCGACCAGGGTGGAGTACTTC; CDR3: CATSATRVEYF
length: 14; J: TRBJ2-3; V: TRBV5-1; size: NA; D: TRBD2; DNA: TGCGCCAGCACCCTGACTAGCGGAACAGATACGCAGTATTTT; CDR3: CASTLTSGTDTQYF